The 23 T cell receptor beta chains given below trace back to one sample, sequenced in a study of OX40 agonist ivuxolimab in advanced cancers. The library was produced with the immunoSEQ multiplex PCR assay. Here the immuneACCESS table is served through TCRdb, limited to in-frame sequences with V and J called. Missing clones are a known gap in these copies; in checked studies unresolved V genes cover under half, and the rest lacks a known reason. For this sample the table gives over 80,000 clones, of which approximately 91% were detected only once. The top ten constitute under 0.35% of the sample. The material was CD4+ or CD8+ T cells sorted from blood, obtained in a trial of the OX40 agonist ivuxolimab. The receptors come from an adult with an advanced solid tumor such as melanoma, head and neck, liver or kidney cancer.

The chain carries TRBV29-1 and TRBJ2-5; no reliable D call. V lost 6 bases and J lost 5, with 19 bases in between. Per the germline V gene, CDR1 is SQVTM and CDR2 is ANQGSEA. The CDR3 totals 14 residues. The CDR3 DNA reads TGCAGCGTGGGCCGGGTTGGGCGCGGTGAGACCCAGTACTTC. Translated: CSVGRVGRGETQYF.

The V call is TRBV6-6, the J call TRBJ2-7, with D possibly TRBD1 on 7 matching bases. From germline, CDR1 is MNHNY and CDR2 SVGAGI (reference sequence). The CDR3 is 15 residues long. Trimming pared 2 bases from V and 3 bases from J, leaving 14 bases between. In DNA form, the CDR3 reads TGTGCCAGCAGTTACAATCAGGGGGGAGGCTACGAGCAGTACTTC. This codes for CASSYNQGGGYEQYF.

This clone was observed a single time. This chain uses TRBV11-3 with TRBJ1-1; no clear D. Trimming took off 4 bases at V and 0 bases at J, with 9 bases between the two ends. Germline-derived CDR1 and CDR2 are SGHNT and YENEEA. The CDR3 is 14 amino acids. The CDR3 DNA is TGTGCCAGCAGCTCCGTGGGGATGAACACTGAAGCTTTCTTT. Translated, it gives CASSSVGMNTEAFF.

This clone was observed a handful of times. The chain joins TRBV7-8 to TRBJ2-3; 7 bases match TRBD2. The V and J ends lost 5 bases and 6 bases, in that order; junction bases with no gene match: 20. The CDR3 is 18 residues long. Per the germline V gene, CDR1 is SGHVS and CDR2 is FQNEAQ. DNA of the CDR3: TGTGCCAGCAGCCAAAGGAGAGCGGGAATTAGGGGAGGGGATACGCAGTATTTT. Translated, it gives CASSQRRAGIRGGDTQYF.

The J gene is TRBJ2-5, the V gene TRBV11-2, with D unclear. Trimming shortened V by 1 base and J by 5 bases, and 8 bases separated the two germline ends. The germline CDR1 and CDR2 sequences are SGHAT and FQNNGV. CDR3 length: 13 residues. CDR3 in DNA: TGTGCCAGCAGCTTAGGAGATGTGGAGACCCAGTACTTC. Amino acid sequence: CASSLGDVETQYF.

V gene TRBV27 combines with J gene TRBJ2-7, with a tentative D call TRBD2 (6 bases). Per the germline V gene, CDR1 is MNHEY and CDR2 is SMNVEV (reference sequence). The CDR3 has 12 amino acids. V was trimmed by 5 bases and J by 8 bases, leaving 13 bases between them. CDR3 nucleotide sequence: TGTGCCAGCAGTCCGGGGGTTGGCAAGCAGTACTTC. As protein: CASSPGVGKQYF.

This chain connects TRBV5-6 to TRBJ1-1; D is possibly TRBD1 (6 bases). This CDR3 comprises 13 residues. Germline V CDR1 and CDR2: SGHDT, YYEEEE. Trimming removed 7 bases at V and 4 bases at J, with 14 bases between. This CDR3 reads CASCRGRSTEAFF. CDR3 nucleotide sequence: TGTGCCAGCTGCAGGGGTCGGAGCACTGAAGCTTTCTTT. The complete variable domain, with remaining parts taken from reference TRBV5-6 and TRBJ1-1, reads DAGVTQSPTHLIKTRGQQVTLRCSPKSGHDTVSWYQQALGQGPQFIFQYYEEEERQRGNFPDRFSGHQFPNYSSELNVNALLLGDSALYLCASCRGRSTEAFFGQGTRLTVV.

This rearrangement joins TRBV4-1 to TRBJ2-1, with TRBD2 matching over 10 bases. The CDR3 has 17 residues. CDR1 MGHRA and CDR2 YSYEKL come from the germline V gene. The J segment lost 2 bases and the V segment lost 1 base, leaving 5 bases of the junction unmatched. The CDR3 DNA reads as TGCGCCAGCAGCCAAGGTGTAGCGGGAGGTACCTACAATGAGCAGTTCTTC. Protein sequence: CASSQGVAGGTYNEQFF.

The chain recombines TRBV21-1 with TRBJ2-7; the D call TRBD1 from the table was never checked on the DNA. TRBV21-1 is given as a pseudogene. This CDR3 contains 15 residues. This CDR3 reads CASSKMGQHSGEQYF. In DNA, the CDR3 is TGTGCCAGCAGCAAAATGGGACAGCACAGCGGAGAGCAGTACTTC.

CDR3 sequence reads: CASSREIPGTGNYEQYF. Written as DNA, the CDR3 is TGTGCCAGCAGCCGCGAGATTCCCGGGACAGGGAACTACGAGCAGTACTTC. The chain carries TRBV7-6 and TRBJ2-7; 9 bases match TRBD1. V was pared by 5 bases and J by 3 bases, with 14 bases of the junction left unmatched. Germline CDR1 reads SGHVS; CDR2 reads FNYEAQ. The CDR3 consists of 17 residues.

The chain has TRBV27 and TRBJ2-1; D gene unclear. Per the germline V gene, CDR1 is MNHEY and CDR2 is SMNVEV (reference sequence). V lost 1 base and J 1 base, leaving 8 bases between the germline ends. The CDR3 covers 15 residues. CDR3: CASSLFARSYNEQFF. The CDR3 DNA sequence: TGTGCCAGCAGTTTATTCGCGAGGTCCTACAATGAGCAGTTCTTC.

The count of this clone is one. The V call is TRBV28, the J call TRBJ2-1; 8 nucleotides match TRBD2. Trimming at V came to 4 bases and at J to 2 bases, leaving 4 bases not matched to a gene. The CDR3 is 15 residues long. Per the germline V gene, CDR1 is MDHEN and CDR2 is SYDVKM. CDR3 DNA sequence: TGTGCCAGCAGTTCAGCGGGAGCCCCCTACAATGAGCAGTTCTTC. Amino acid sequence: CASSSAGAPYNEQFF.

The rearrangement links TRBV11-3 to TRBJ2-7; either TRBD1 or TRBD2 may supply D (5 bases each). CDR3 length: 13 amino acids. V was trimmed by 5 bases and J by 2 bases, leaving 10 bases between them. Germline V lookup: CDR1 SGHNT, CDR2 YENEEA. CDR3 sequence reads: CASSKGPTYEQYF. The CDR3 DNA reads as TGTGCCAGCAGCAAGGGACCTACCTACGAGCAGTACTTC.

V is TRBV5-1 and J is TRBJ1-5, with 7 bases that match TRBD1. The trim removed 4 bases at V and 0 bases at J, leaving 4 bases unmatched. CDR1 and CDR2 (germline): SGHRS, YFSETQ. The CDR3 consists of 15 residues. The CDR3 spells CASSPTGDSNQPQHF. The DNA of the CDR3 is TGCGCCAGCAGCCCTACAGGGGATAGCAATCAGCCCCAGCATTTT.

The chain uses TRBV4-2 and TRBJ2-1; possibly TRBD2 for D (6 bases). CDR1 and CDR2 from the germline V gene are LGHNA and YNFKEQ. V was shortened by 3 bases and J by 0 bases, with 12 bases between the two germline ends. The CDR3 extends over 16 amino acids. Here the CDR3 DNA reads TGTGCCAGCAGCCAGAGACTCGGGAGCTCCTACAATGAGCAGTTCTTC. Its protein product is CASSQRLGSSYNEQFF.

This chain links TRBV18 with TRBJ1-3; D remains unclear. This CDR3 comprises 16 residues. Deletions cut 2 bases from V and 4 bases from J, with 15 bases between. CDR1 and CDR2 (germline): KGHSH, LQKENI. The CDR3 region has the DNA TGTGCCAGCTCACCAGGAACGGCGGGCTTCGGAAACACCATATATTTT. Amino acids: CASSPGTAGFGNTIYF.

The chain employs TRBV11-1 and TRBJ2-7, with D tentatively TRBD2 (6 bases). The V gene's germline CDR1 is SGHAT and CDR2 FQDESV (reference sequence). V gave up 2 bases and J gave up 1 base, with 12 bases separating them. The CDR3 covers 15 residues. The DNA for the CDR3 is TGTGCCAGCAGCTTAAGCCCGGGGGAGTCCTACGAGCAGTACTTC. This encodes CASSLSPGESYEQYF.

The chain combines TRBV21-1 with TRBJ2-4; no check of the table's D call, TRBD1, against the DNA was made. TRBV21-1 is a pseudogene. The CDR3 length is 20 residues. The CDR3 nucleotides are TGTGCCAGCAGCAAAGCACATAGCCTGCGGACAGCGGACGCCAAAAACATTCAGTACTTC. This codes for CASSKAHSLRTADAKNIQYF.

The genes are TRBV6-1 and TRBJ2-2; 7 nucleotides match TRBD1. From germline, CDR1 is MNHNS and CDR2 SASEGT. The CDR3 consists of 15 residues. The V gene end was trimmed by 4 bases and the J gene end by 0 bases; junction bases not matched to a gene: 2. This CDR3 reads CASSAGTANTGELFF. The CDR3 DNA reads as TGTGCCAGCAGTGCTGGGACAGCGAACACCGGGGAGCTGTTTTTT.

The chain is built from TRBV18 and TRBJ1-3; the D is unclear. V lost 4 bases to trimming and J lost 6 bases, with 7 bases between them. The CDR3 has 12 amino acids. Germline CDR1 is KGHSH and CDR2 is LQKENI. DNA of the CDR3: TGTGCCAGCTCACTACTTGAAAACACCATATATTTT. Protein: CASSLLENTIYF.

The genes are TRBV7-9 and TRBJ2-1, with TRBD2 identical over 7 bases. The germline V gene has CDR1 SEHNR and CDR2 FQNEAQ (reference sequence). The CDR3 totals 15 residues. The V segment lost 1 base and the J segment 6 bases; nucleotides outside the gene matches: 6. The CDR3 loop is CASSLGRLAVNEQFF. In DNA, the CDR3 is TGTGCCAGCAGCTTAGGTCGGCTAGCGGTCAATGAGCAGTTCTTC.

In its sample, this clone was seen a few times. The genes are TRBV5-4 and TRBJ1-2; TRBD1 might be the D (5 bases). The CDR3 is made up of 14 amino acids. CDR1 and CDR2 (germline): SGHNT, YYREEE (reference sequence). V shed 0 bases and J shed 5 bases, with 11 bases lying between them. The CDR3, as DNA: TGTGCCAGCAGCTTGGGTCGGGACCCATATGGCTACACCTTC. This encodes CASSLGRDPYGYTF.

The chain couples TRBV7-3 to TRBJ2-3, with 10 bases fitting TRBD2. J gave up 1 base and V 0 bases, and 7 bases lay outside the gene matches. The CDR3 is 18 amino acids. Germline lookup yields CDR1 SGHTA and CDR2 FQGTGA. The CDR3 DNA is TGTGCCAGCAGCTTAACGTTCACCGGACTAGCGGGCACAGATACGCAGTATTTT. This encodes CASSLTFTGLAGTDTQYF. Supplemented by reference TRBV7-3 and TRBJ2-3, the full variable domain reads GAGVSQTPSNKVTEKGKYVELRCDPISGHTALYWYRQSLGQGPEFLIYFQGTGAADDSGLPNDRFFAVRPEGSVSTLKIQRTERGDSAVYLCASSLTFTGLAGTDTQYFGPGTRLTVL.